A selection of T cell receptor beta chains follows, all from one sample in a study of beta chain features in type 1 diabetes. Repertoires were generated with immunoSEQ multiplex PCR, while TCRdb's copy carries only in-frame clones and drops some. In the table there are 500,000 to 700,000 clones, around 15% of which are singletons. Material: naive CD4+ T cells from blood. These receptors all come from a young man in good health. The CDR3 runs from the conserved cysteine through the conserved F or W. A D gene is named only where the DNA matches it firmly. Clone size is given for some rows only: seen once, a few or many times, or a class if the clone is expanded.

size: few; V: TRBV7-2; D: -; J: TRBJ1-1; DNA: TGTGCCAGCAGCCCGAGGACGGGGGCGCGGACTGAAGCTTTCTTT; CDR3: CASSPRTGARTEAFF
size: few; V: TRBV14; D: -; J: TRBJ2-2; DNA: TGTGCCAGCAGCCAAGCTCTAGGAAGGATCGCCGGGGAGCTGTTTTTT; CDR3: CASSQALGRIAGELFF
size: -; V: TRBV28; D: -; J: TRBJ1-1; DNA: TGTGCCAGCAGTTTATTGTTTAAGGGCCCTGAAGCTTTCTTT; CDR3: CASSLLFKGPEAFF
size: few; V: TRBV29-1; D: TRBD2; J: TRBJ2-5; DNA: TGCAGCGTTGACGGTCGTCGCGGGGGGTTTGAGACCCAGTACTTC; CDR3: CSVDGRRGGFETQYF
size: -; V: TRBV4-3; D: TRBD1; J: TRBJ2-7; DNA: TGCGCCAGCAGCCAAGTTCCGGGACAGGACTACGAGCAGTACTTC; CDR3: CASSQVPGQDYEQYF
size: few; V: TRBV7-9; D: -; J: TRBJ2-7; DNA: TGTGCCAGCAGCCCCCCAGGGACTCAGGGACGCTACGAGCAGTACTTC; CDR3: CASSPPGTQGRYEQYF
size: -; V: TRBV28; D: TRBD1; J: TRBJ1-5; DNA: TGTGCCAGCAGTACAGCCTCAGGGGGGAATCAGCCCCAGCATTTT; CDR3: CASSTASGGNQPQHF
size: few; V: TRBV19; D: TRBD1; J: TRBJ1-6; DNA: TGTGCCAGTAGAAGACAGGGGTCTAATTCACCCCTCCACTTT; CDR3: CASRRQGSNSPLHF
size: few; V: TRBV9; D: TRBD2; J: TRBJ2-1; DNA: TGTGCCAGCAGCGCCCCCGGGACTAGTGGGTACAATGAGCAGTTCTTC; CDR3: CASSAPGTSGYNEQFF
size: many; V: TRBV14; D: -; J: TRBJ2-1; DNA: TGTGCCAGCAGTTCCGGGCCCAGTGAGCAGTTCTTC; CDR3: CASSSGPSEQFF
size: few; V: TRBV29-1; D: -; J: TRBJ2-2; DNA: TGCAGCTCCCAACGGGACGGGAACACCGGGGAGCTGTTTTTT; CDR3: CSSQRDGNTGELFF
size: -; V: TRBV4-2; D: -; J: TRBJ2-5; DNA: TGTGCCAGCAGCCAAGGGGGGACTGGGGAGACCCAGTACTTC; CDR3: CASSQGGTGETQYF
size: -; V: TRBV2; D: -; J: TRBJ2-7; DNA: TGTGCCAGCAGGGGCTCCTACGAGCAGTACTTC; CDR3: CASRGSYEQYF
size: -; V: TRBV9; D: -; J: TRBJ2-2; DNA: TGTGCCAGCAGCGTAGAGGGGACACCGAACACCGGGGAGCTGTTTTTT; CDR3: CASSVEGTPNTGELFF
size: few; V: TRBV2; D: -; J: TRBJ1-5; DNA: TGTGCCAGCAGTGATGGGGTGGGCAATCAGCCCCAGCATTTT; CDR3: CASSDGVGNQPQHF
size: -; V: TRBV11-2; D: -; J: TRBJ1-4; DNA: TGTGCCAGCAGTCCTGGACGGATTAATGAAAAACTGTTTTTT; CDR3: CASSPGRINEKLFF
size: few; V: TRBV4-1; D: -; J: TRBJ1-1; DNA: TGCGCCAGCAGCTATATCAAGAACACTGAAGCTTTCTTT; CDR3: CASSYIKNTEAFF
size: few; V: TRBV12-5; D: -; J: TRBJ2-3; DNA: TGTGCTAGTGGTTTGGTACGAACAGGGTCCACAGATACGCAGTATTTT; CDR3: CASGLVRTGSTDTQYF
size: -; V: TRBV7-9; D: -; J: TRBJ2-3; DNA: TGTGCCAGCCCCGGTTACACAGATACGCAGTATTTT; CDR3: CASPGYTDTQYF
size: few; V: TRBV7-9; D: -; J: TRBJ2-2; DNA: TGTGCCAGCAGCCCTCCTCGCATATCGAACACCGGGGAGCTGTTTTTT; CDR3: CASSPPRISNTGELFF
size: -; V: TRBV5-6; D: -; J: TRBJ1-2; DNA: TGTGCCAGCAGGCCGGGTCCGGACCCCAACTATGGCTACACCTTC; CDR3: CASRPGPDPNYGYTF
size: few; V: TRBV6-5; D: -; J: TRBJ1-2; DNA: TGTGCCAGCAGTTACTGGGGGAGGCTTGGCTACACCTTC; CDR3: CASSYWGRLGYTF
size: -; V: TRBV7-3; D: -; J: TRBJ1-2; DNA: TGTGCCAGCAGCCCCAATAGGGCGGTGGGAGACTATGGCTACACCTTC; CDR3: CASSPNRAVGDYGYTF
size: few; V: TRBV7-2; D: -; J: TRBJ1-1; DNA: TGTGCCAGCAGTCGTGAGTGGGGAGAAGCTTTCTTT; CDR3: CASSREWGEAFF
size: few; V: TRBV18; D: -; J: TRBJ2-4; DNA: TGTGCCAGCTCACAGACAGGATTAGCCAAAAACATTCAGTACTTC; CDR3: CASSQTGLAKNIQYF
size: -; V: TRBV6-6; D: -; J: TRBJ2-5; DNA: TGTGCCAGCAGTTCCCAAGAGACCCAGTACTTC; CDR3: CASSSQETQYF
size: -; V: TRBV5-4; D: TRBD1; J: TRBJ1-1; DNA: TGTGCCAGCAGCTTGGCAGGGGGGAACACTGAAGCTTTCTTT; CDR3: CASSLAGGNTEAFF
size: few; V: TRBV7-9; D: TRBD2; J: TRBJ2-1; DNA: TGTGCCAGCAGCTTAGGACTAGCGGAGTACAATGAGCAGTTCTTC; CDR3: CASSLGLAEYNEQFF
size: -; V: TRBV20-1; D: -; J: TRBJ2-7; DNA: TGCAGTGCACGAGAGGGTTACGAGCAGTACTTC; CDR3: CSAREGYEQYF
size: -; V: TRBV9; D: -; J: TRBJ1-2; DNA: TGTGCCAGCAGCGTACCCTCTTTGGGCTACACCTTC; CDR3: CASSVPSLGYTF
size: -; V: TRBV25-1; D: -; J: TRBJ1-6; DNA: TGTGCCAGCAGTCGGGCGAGGGCAAATTCACCCCTCCACTTT; CDR3: CASSRARANSPLHF
size: -; V: TRBV4-1; D: TRBD1; J: TRBJ1-2; DNA: TGCGCCAGCAGCCACCTCCCGGGACAGGTATTCTATGGCTACACCTTC; CDR3: CASSHLPGQVFYGYTF
size: few; V: TRBV20-1; D: -; J: TRBJ1-2; DNA: TGCAGTGCTAGAGTCCCCTATGGCTACACCTTC; CDR3: CSARVPYGYTF
size: few; V: TRBV6-1; D: -; J: TRBJ2-2; DNA: TGTGCCAGCAGACAGGGCGTCGTAAACACCGGGGAGCTGTTTTTT; CDR3: CASRQGVVNTGELFF
size: few; V: TRBV4-3; D: TRBD2; J: TRBJ2-2; DNA: TGCGCCAGCAGCCAGGGCGGGGGGAACACCGGGGAGCTGTTTTTT; CDR3: CASSQGGGNTGELFF
size: few; V: TRBV25-1; D: TRBD2; J: TRBJ2-1; DNA: TGTGCCAGCAGTGCCCTTAGCGGGGGAGACTACAATGAGCAGTTCTTC; CDR3: CASSALSGGDYNEQFF
size: -; V: TRBV6-5; D: -; J: TRBJ2-1; DNA: TGTGCCAGCAGTTACTTGGGATACAATGAGCAGTTCTTC; CDR3: CASSYLGYNEQFF
size: few; V: TRBV18; D: -; J: TRBJ2-1; DNA: TGTGCCAGCTCACTTTGGACAGATGACAATGAGCAGTTCTTC; CDR3: CASSLWTDDNEQFF
size: -; V: TRBV7-9; D: TRBD2; J: TRBJ2-3; DNA: TGTGCCAGCAGCTCGGGACTAGCCTTAGATACGCAGTATTTT; CDR3: CASSSGLALDTQYF
size: -; V: TRBV30; D: -; J: TRBJ1-5; DNA: TGTGCCTGGAGTGTACGAGACAATCAGCCCCAGCATTTT; CDR3: CAWSVRDNQPQHF
size: -; V: TRBV5-1; D: -; J: TRBJ2-6; DNA: TGCGCCAGCAGCTCTTCCTCTGGGGCCAACGTCCTGACTTTC; CDR3: CASSSSSGANVLTF
size: few; V: TRBV5-1; D: -; J: TRBJ2-5; DNA: TGCGCCAGCAGCTTGGGGACTATCCAAGAGACCCAGTACTTC; CDR3: CASSLGTIQETQYF
size: once; V: TRBV5-1; D: TRBD2; J: TRBJ2-1; DNA: TGCGCCAGCAGCTTGCCCGGGACTAGCGGCCATGAGCAGTTCTTC; CDR3: CASSLPGTSGHEQFF
size: -; V: TRBV14; D: -; J: TRBJ1-1; DNA: TGTGCCAGCAGCCCCCTAGGTGGGTTCACTGAAGCTTTCTTT; CDR3: CASSPLGGFTEAFF
size: few; V: TRBV7-9; D: -; J: TRBJ1-4; DNA: TGTGCCAGCAGCTTCGGCGGCGAAGAAAAACTGTTTTTT; CDR3: CASSFGGEEKLFF
size: -; V: TRBV27; D: TRBD1; J: TRBJ1-3; DNA: TGTGCCAGCAGTTTAATGACAGGGGGAGGAAACACCATATATTTT; CDR3: CASSLMTGGGNTIYF